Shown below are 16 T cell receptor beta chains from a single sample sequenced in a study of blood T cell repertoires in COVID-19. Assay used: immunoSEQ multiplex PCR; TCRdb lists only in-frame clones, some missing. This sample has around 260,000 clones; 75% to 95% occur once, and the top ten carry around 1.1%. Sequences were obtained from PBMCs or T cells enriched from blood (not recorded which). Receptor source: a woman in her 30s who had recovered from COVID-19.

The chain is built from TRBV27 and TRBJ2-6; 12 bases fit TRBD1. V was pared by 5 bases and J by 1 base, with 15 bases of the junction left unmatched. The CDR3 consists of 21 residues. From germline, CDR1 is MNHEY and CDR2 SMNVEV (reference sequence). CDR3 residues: CASSKGQGAHLWLSGANVLTF. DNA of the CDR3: TGTGCCAGCAGTAAGGGACAGGGGGCGCATTTGTGGCTTTCTGGGGCCAACGTCCTGACTTTC.

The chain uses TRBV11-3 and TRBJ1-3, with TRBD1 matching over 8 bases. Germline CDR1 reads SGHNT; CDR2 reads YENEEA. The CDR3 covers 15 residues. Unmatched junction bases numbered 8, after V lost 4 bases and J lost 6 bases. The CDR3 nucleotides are TGTGCCAGCAGCTCGAGACCGGGACAGGAAAACACCATATATTTT. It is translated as CASSSRPGQENTIYF.

CDR3 region: CASTTGTGSYEQYF. DNA of the CDR3: TGTGCCAGTACTACCGGGACAGGGTCCTACGAGCAGTACTTC. The chain uses TRBV19 and TRBJ2-7; 9 bases line up with TRBD1. There are 14 residues in the CDR3. Germline V gives CDR1 LNHDA, CDR2 SQIVND (reference sequence). With V trimmed by 7 bases and J by 1 base, 5 bases remained unmatched.

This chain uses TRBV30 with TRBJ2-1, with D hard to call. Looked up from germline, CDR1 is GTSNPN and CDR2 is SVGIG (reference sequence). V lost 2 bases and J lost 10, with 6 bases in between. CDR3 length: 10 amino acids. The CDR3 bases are TGTGCCTGGAGTATTTTAGAGCAGTTCTTC. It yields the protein CAWSILEQFF.

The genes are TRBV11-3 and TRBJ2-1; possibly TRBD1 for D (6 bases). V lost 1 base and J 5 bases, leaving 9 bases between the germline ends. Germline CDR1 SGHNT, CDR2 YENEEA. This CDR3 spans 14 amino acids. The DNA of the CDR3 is TGTGCCAGCAGCTTAGCGGGACAAGACAATGAGCAGTTCTTC. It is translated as CASSLAGQDNEQFF.

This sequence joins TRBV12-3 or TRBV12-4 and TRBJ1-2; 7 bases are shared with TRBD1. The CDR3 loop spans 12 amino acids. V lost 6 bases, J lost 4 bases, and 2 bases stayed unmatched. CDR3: CASSGTAYGYTF. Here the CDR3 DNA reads TGTGCCAGCAGCGGGACAGCCTATGGCTACACCTTC.

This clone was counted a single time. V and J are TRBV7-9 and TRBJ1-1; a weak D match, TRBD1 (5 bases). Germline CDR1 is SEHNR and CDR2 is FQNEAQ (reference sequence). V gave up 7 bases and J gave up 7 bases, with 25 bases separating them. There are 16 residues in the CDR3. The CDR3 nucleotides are TGTGCCAGCACCCCTTTCGAGGCGGGGCAAAACCGTGAAGCTTTCTTT. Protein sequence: CASTPFEAGQNREAFF.

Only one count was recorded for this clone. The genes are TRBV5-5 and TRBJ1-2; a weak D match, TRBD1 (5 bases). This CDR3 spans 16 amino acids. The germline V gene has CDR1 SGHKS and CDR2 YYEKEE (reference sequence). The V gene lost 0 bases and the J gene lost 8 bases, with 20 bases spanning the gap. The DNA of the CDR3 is TGTGCCAGCAGCTTGGTACCGGGACTCAACAGTGGGGGCTACACCTTC. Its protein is CASSLVPGLNSGGYTF.

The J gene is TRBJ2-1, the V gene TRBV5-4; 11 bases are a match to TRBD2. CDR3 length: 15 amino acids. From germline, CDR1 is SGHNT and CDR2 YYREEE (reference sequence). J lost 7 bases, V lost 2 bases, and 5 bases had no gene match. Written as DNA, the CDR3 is TGTGCCAGCAGCTTTAGCGGGAGGGCCTGGAATGAGCAGTTCTTC. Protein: CASSFSGRAWNEQFF. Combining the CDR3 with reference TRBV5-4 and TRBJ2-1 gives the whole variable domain ETGVTQSPTHLIKTRGQQVTLRCSSQSGHNTVSWYQQALGQGPQFIFQYYREEENGRGNFPPRFSGLQFPNYSSELNVNALELDDSALYLCASSFSGRAWNEQFFGPGTRLTVL.

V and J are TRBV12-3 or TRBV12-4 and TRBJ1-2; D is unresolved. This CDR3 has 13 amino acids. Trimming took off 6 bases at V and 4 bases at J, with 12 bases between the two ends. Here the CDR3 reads CASSLTSGYGYTF. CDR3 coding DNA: TGTGCCAGCAGCCTCACAAGTGGCTATGGCTACACCTTC.

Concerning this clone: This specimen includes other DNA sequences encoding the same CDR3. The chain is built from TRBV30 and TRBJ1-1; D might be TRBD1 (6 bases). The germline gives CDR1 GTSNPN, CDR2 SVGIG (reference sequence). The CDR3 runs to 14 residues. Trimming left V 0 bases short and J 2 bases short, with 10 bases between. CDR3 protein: CAWSVLTGNTEAFF. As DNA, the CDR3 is TGTGCCTGGAGTGTTCTGACAGGCAACACTGAAGCTTTCTTT.

CDR3 in amino acids: CATSDGASAEQYF. The CDR3 nucleotides read TGTGCCACCAGTGATGGGGCCTCGGCCGAGCAGTACTTC. This chain links TRBV24-1 with TRBJ2-7, with a tentative D call TRBD1 (5 bases). The germline CDR1 and CDR2 sequences are KGHDR and SFDVKD. This CDR3 comprises 13 residues. The V and J ends lost 3 bases and 6 bases respectively, with 11 bases between them.

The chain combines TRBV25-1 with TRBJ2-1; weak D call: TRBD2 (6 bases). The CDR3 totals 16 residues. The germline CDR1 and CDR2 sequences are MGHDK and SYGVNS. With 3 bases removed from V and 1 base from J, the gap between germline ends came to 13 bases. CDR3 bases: TGTGCCAGCAGTGATCCTCTAGCGCCTTCCTACAATGAGCAGTTCTTC. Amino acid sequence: CASSDPLAPSYNEQFF.

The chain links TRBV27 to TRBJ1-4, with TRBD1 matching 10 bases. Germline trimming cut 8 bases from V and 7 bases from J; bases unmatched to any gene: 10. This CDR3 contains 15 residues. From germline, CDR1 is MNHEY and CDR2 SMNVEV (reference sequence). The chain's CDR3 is CASGDLTGGIEKLFF. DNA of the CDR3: TGTGCCAGCGGCGACCTGACAGGGGGCATTGAAAAACTGTTTTTT.

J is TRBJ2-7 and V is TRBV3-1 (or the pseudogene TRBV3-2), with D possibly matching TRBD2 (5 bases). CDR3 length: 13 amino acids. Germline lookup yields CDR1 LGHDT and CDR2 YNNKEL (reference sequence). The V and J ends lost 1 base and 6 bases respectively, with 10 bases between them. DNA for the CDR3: TGTGCCAGCAGCCAAGTAGCGCGAGGCGAGCAGTACTTC. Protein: CASSQVARGEQYF.

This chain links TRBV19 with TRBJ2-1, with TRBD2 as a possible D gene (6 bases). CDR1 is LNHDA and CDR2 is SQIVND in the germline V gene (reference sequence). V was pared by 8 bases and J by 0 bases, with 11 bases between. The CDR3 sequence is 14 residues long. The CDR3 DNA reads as TGTGCCAGTTCACTAGCAGGCTCCTACAATGAGCAGTTCTTC. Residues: CASSLAGSYNEQFF.